These 17 T cell receptor beta chains share one sample of origin, sequenced in a study of immune evolution from preneoplasia to lung adenocarcinoma. Only in-frame clones appear in the TCRdb table, and some are missing; sequencing was by immunoSEQ multiplex PCR. The top ten clones hold 7% to 9% of a sample with roughly 1,200 clones, about 80% of them seen once. The specimen was FFPE atypical adenomatous hyperplasia tissue from the lung. Subset of the sample: atypical adenomatous hyperplasia (AAH), lung preneoplasia. The receptors were gathered from a person aged 65 to 85 with lung adenocarcinoma.

This chain links TRBV18 with TRBJ2-7, with no clear D. The germline CDR1 and CDR2 sequences are KGHSH and LQKENI. The CDR3 is made up of 14 amino acids. V was trimmed by 3 bases and J by 3 bases, leaving 12 bases between them. The CDR3: CASSPRVADYEQYF. The CDR3 bases are TGTGCCAGCTCACCCCGAGTGGCGGACTACGAGCAGTACTTC.

The chain links TRBV7-9 to TRBJ2-7, with 10 bases matching TRBD2. The CDR3 is 13 residues long. V lost 5 bases to trimming and J lost 7 bases; unmatched junction nucleotides: 5. CDR1 and CDR2 (germline): SEHNR, FQNEAQ (reference sequence). The CDR3 coding sequence is TGTGCCAGCAGCACCGGACTAGCGGTTGAGCAGTACTTC. It translates to CASSTGLAVEQYF.

This chain joins TRBV9 and TRBJ2-3; TRBD1 aligns across 9 bases. V lost 4 bases, J lost 4 bases, and 4 bases stayed unmatched. Germline assignment: CDR1 SGDLS and CDR2 YYNGEE. This CDR3 is 14 amino acids long. The DNA for the CDR3 is TGTGCCAGCAGCCGGGGACAGGGCCCAGATACGCAGTATTTT. It specifies CASSRGQGPDTQYF.

The chain uses TRBV4-2 and TRBJ2-2; D not certain. The V end was cut by 3 bases, the J end by 5 bases, with 10 bases between. CDR1 is LGHNA and CDR2 is YNFKEQ in the germline V gene. The CDR3 is 14 amino acids. CDR3 nucleotides: TGTGCCAGCAGCCAGGCCCCCCGAACCGGGGAGCTGTTTTTT. It yields the protein CASSQAPRTGELFF.

The chain is built from TRBV30 and TRBJ1-3; no definite D call. Trimming shortened V by 3 bases and J by 4 bases, and 10 bases separated the two germline ends. CDR3 length equals 13 residues. Germline assignment: CDR1 GTSNPN and CDR2 SVGIG (reference sequence). CDR3 region: CAWSHQAGNTIYF. CDR3 nucleotide sequence: TGTGCCTGGAGCCACCAAGCGGGAAACACCATATATTTT.

This clone occurred once. The chain employs TRBV4-1 and TRBJ2-5, with D possibly TRBD2 on 5 matching bases. Germline values: CDR1 MGHRA, CDR2 YSYEKL. The CDR3 totals 15 residues. V lost 1 base and J lost 4, with 13 bases in between. CDR3 protein: CASSQAPQTRETQYF. CDR3 nucleotide sequence: TGCGCCAGCAGCCAAGCCCCGCAAACTAGAGAGACCCAGTACTTC.

The chain joins TRBV7-6 to TRBJ1-5, with TRBD1 matching over 7 bases. V shed 3 bases, J shed 4 bases, and the junction held 3 bases outside the gene matches. This CDR3 spans 14 amino acids. Germline-derived CDR1 and CDR2 are SGHVS and FNYEAQ. The chain's CDR3 is CASSLGQPNQPQHF. As DNA, the CDR3 is TGTGCCAGCAGCTTGGGACAGCCGAATCAGCCCCAGCATTTT.

The chain couples TRBV7-8 to TRBJ2-2; perhaps TRBD1 as D (6 bases). CDR3 size: 13 residues. CDR1 and CDR2 (germline): SGHVS, FQNEAQ. Trimming cost V 6 bases and J 1 base, with 6 bases left between them. This chain's CDR3 is CASRTGNTGELFF. The CDR3 DNA reads as TGTGCCAGCAGGACAGGGAACACCGGGGAGCTGTTTTTT.

This clone came up a few times. The V and J genes are TRBV14 and TRBJ2-1; the match to TRBD2 covers 7 bases. The CDR3 is 15 residues long. Unmatched junction bases numbered 10, after V lost 3 bases and J lost 8 bases. CDR1 and CDR2 (germline): SGHDN, FVKESK. The CDR3 bases are TGTGCCAGCAGCCAGGTTATACGCGGGAGATATGAGCAGTTCTTC. Protein sequence: CASSQVIRGRYEQFF.

The chain uses TRBV4-1 and TRBJ1-1; 10 nucleotides line up with TRBD1. Looked up from germline, CDR1 is MGHRA and CDR2 is YSYEKL. Unmatched junction bases numbered 3, after V lost 4 bases and J lost 1 base. The CDR3 loop spans 15 amino acids. The CDR3 region is CASSPRQGANTEAFF. The CDR3 DNA is TGCGCCAGCAGCCCTCGACAGGGGGCGAACACTGAAGCTTTCTTT.

This chain joins TRBV30 and TRBJ1-2; 7 bases are a match to TRBD1. V lost 0 bases, J lost 6 bases, and 16 bases stayed unmatched. CDR1 and CDR2 (germline): GTSNPN, SVGIG (reference sequence). The CDR3 covers 17 residues. CDR3 nucleotides: TGTGCCTGGAGTGTAACTGGTCGGGACAGCATAGTCCATGGCTACACCTTC. Its protein product is CAWSVTGRDSIVHGYTF. Combining the CDR3 with reference TRBV30 and TRBJ1-2 gives the whole variable domain SQTIHQWPATLVQPVGSPLSLECTVEGTSNPNLYWYRQAAGRGLQLLFYSVGIGQISSEVPQNLSASRPQDRQFILSSKKLLLSDSGFYLCAWSVTGRDSIVHGYTFGSGTRLTVV.

This rearrangement joins TRBV4-1 to TRBJ2-3, with 12 bases that match TRBD1. This CDR3 spans 15 amino acids. Germline lookup yields CDR1 MGHRA and CDR2 YSYEKL. Germline trimming cut 7 bases from V and 5 bases from J; bases unmatched to any gene: 7. CDR3 coding DNA: TGCGCCAGCAAGGGGACAGGGGGCGGGAAAGATACGCAGTATTTT. It translates to CASKGTGGGKDTQYF.

The chain employs TRBV4-1 and TRBJ2-5; D may be TRBD1 (5 bases). With 5 bases removed from V and 5 bases from J, the gap between germline ends came to 12 bases. The CDR3 has 13 amino acids. CDR1 and CDR2 from the germline V gene are MGHRA and YSYEKL. CDR3 DNA: TGCGCCAGCAGCTCCCAGGGTTCGGAGACCCAGTACTTC. Its protein product is CASSSQGSETQYF.

The chain is built from TRBV7-9 and TRBJ1-2; no clear D gene. CDR1 is SEHNR, CDR2 FQNEAQ, per germline (reference sequence). The CDR3 totals 13 residues. V was cut by 0 bases and J by 5 bases, with 7 bases left in between. For the CDR3, the DNA is TGTGCCAGCAGCTTAGCGCCCGGGTATGGCTACACCTTC. Translating gives CASSLAPGYGYTF.

This clone was detected once. The CDR3 DNA reads as TGTGCCAGCAGCTTAACGGTAGGGACCGGAGACCAGCAGTACTTC. Its protein is CASSLTVGTGDQQYF. This rearrangement joins TRBV11-3 to TRBJ2-7; D might be TRBD1 or TRBD2, each matching 5 bases. The germline CDR1 and CDR2 sequences are SGHNT and YENEEA. This CDR3 has 15 residues. V was shortened by 2 bases and J by 8 bases, with 19 bases between the two germline ends.

The chain is built from TRBV15 and TRBJ1-5; D unresolved. Germline-derived CDR1 and CDR2 are LNHNV and YYDKDF (reference sequence). V was pared by 0 bases and J by 12 bases, with 12 bases between. The CDR3 is made up of 13 amino acids. The CDR3, as DNA: TGTGCCACCAGCAGAGATAGGGAGCGGAACCAGCATTTT. Its translation is CATSRDRERNQHF. Together with reference TRBV15 and TRBJ1-5, the CDR3 gives the full variable domain: DAMVIQNPRYQVTQFGKPVTLSCSQTLNHNVMYWYQQKSSQAPKLLFHYYDKDFNNEADTPDNFQSRRPNTSFCFLDIRSPGLGDTAMYLCATSRDRERNQHFGDGTRLSIL.

The chain joins TRBV5-5 to TRBJ1-5, with 12 bases matching TRBD1. Germline V gene sequence: CDR1 SGHKS, CDR2 YYEKEE (reference sequence). J gave up 5 bases and V 3 bases, and 6 bases lay outside the gene matches. The CDR3 length is 16 residues. CDR3 coding DNA: TGTGCCAGCAGCTCGGGACAGGGGGCGGGACATCAGCCCCAGCATTTT. Protein sequence: CASSSGQGAGHQPQHF. Full variable domain (outside the CDR3, taken from reference TRBV5-5 and TRBJ1-5): DAGVTQSPTHLIKTRGQQVTLRCSPISGHKSVSWYQQVLGQGPQFIFQYYEKEERGRGNFPDRFSARQFPNYSSELNVNALLLGDSALYLCASSSGQGAGHQPQHFGDGTRLSIL.